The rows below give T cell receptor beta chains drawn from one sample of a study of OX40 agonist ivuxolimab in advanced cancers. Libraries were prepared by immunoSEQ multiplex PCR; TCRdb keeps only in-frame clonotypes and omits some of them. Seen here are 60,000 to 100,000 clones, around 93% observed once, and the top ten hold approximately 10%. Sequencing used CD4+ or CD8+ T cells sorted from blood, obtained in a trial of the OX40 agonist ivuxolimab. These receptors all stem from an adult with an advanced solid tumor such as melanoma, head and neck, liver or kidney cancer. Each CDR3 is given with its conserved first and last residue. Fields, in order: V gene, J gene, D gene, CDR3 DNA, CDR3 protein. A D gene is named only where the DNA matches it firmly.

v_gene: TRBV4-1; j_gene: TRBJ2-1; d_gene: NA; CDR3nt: TGCGCCAGCAGCCGAGCGGACGGATCAAGGGATGAGCAGTTCTTC; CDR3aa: CASSRADGSRDEQFF
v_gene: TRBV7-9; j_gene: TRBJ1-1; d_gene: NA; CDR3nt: TGTGCCAGCAGCCGCGGGAAATCAGGGACTGAAGCTTTCTTT; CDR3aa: CASSRGKSGTEAFF
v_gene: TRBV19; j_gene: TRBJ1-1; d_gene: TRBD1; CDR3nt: TGTGCCGTCGGGACAGGGGCTCAACTTGGGGACACTGAAGCTTTCTTT; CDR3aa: CAVGTGAQLGDTEAFF
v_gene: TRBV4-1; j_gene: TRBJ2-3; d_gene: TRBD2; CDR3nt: TGCGCCAGCACCCAAAGCCTAGCGGGGGCAAGCACAGATACGCAGTATTTT; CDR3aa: CASTQSLAGASTDTQYF
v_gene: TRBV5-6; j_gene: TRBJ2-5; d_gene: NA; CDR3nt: TGTGCCAGCAGCTACATCGGGGGAGAGACCCAGTACTTC; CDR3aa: CASSYIGGETQYF
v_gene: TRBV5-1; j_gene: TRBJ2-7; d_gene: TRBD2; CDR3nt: TGCGCCAGCAGCTTGGGACTAGCGCCCGGCGAGCAGTACTTC; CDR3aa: CASSLGLAPGEQYF
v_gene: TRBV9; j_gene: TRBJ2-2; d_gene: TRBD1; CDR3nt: TGTGCCAGCGGGGGGACAGGGCTCGGGGAGCTGTTTTTT; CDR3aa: CASGGTGLGELFF
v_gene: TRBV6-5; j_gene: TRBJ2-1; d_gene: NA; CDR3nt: TGTGCCAGCAGTACGACCCTCAATGAGCAGTTCTTC; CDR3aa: CASSTTLNEQFF
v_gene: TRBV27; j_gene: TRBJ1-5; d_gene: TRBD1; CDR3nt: TGTGCCAGCAGCACGGGGACAGGGGGCTCTCAGCCCCAGCATTTT; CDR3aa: CASSTGTGGSQPQHF
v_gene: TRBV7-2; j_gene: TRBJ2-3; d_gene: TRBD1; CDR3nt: TGTGCCAGCAGCTTCCCCGGGACAGACAGGGATACGCAGTATTTT; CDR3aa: CASSFPGTDRDTQYF
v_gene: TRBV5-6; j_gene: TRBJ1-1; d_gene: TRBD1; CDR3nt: TGTGCCAGCAGCTTGGCCAACAGGGGGAACACTGAAGCTTTCTTT; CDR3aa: CASSLANRGNTEAFF
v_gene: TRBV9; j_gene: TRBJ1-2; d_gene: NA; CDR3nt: TGTGCCAGCACCTCCCAGGGGAGCTATGGCTACACCTTC; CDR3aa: CASTSQGSYGYTF
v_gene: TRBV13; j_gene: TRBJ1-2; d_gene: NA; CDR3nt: TGTGCCAGCAGCTCAGGGGTAGGAGGCTACACCTTC; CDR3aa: CASSSGVGGYTF
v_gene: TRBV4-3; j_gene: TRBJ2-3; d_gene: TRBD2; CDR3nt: TGCGCCAGCAGCCAAGATCTAGCGGGGGCCTTCACAGATACGCAGTATTTT; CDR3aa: CASSQDLAGAFTDTQYF
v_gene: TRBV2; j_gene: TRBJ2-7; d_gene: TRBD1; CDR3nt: TGTGCCAGCAGTGAAGTGGGGACAGCCTACGAGCAGTACTTC; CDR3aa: CASSEVGTAYEQYF
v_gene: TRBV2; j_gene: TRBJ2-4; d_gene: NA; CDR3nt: TGTGCCAGCAATGGGGGTTTGAGCGTCGGACGGGGAGGAATGTACTTC; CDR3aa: CASNGGLSVGRGGMYF
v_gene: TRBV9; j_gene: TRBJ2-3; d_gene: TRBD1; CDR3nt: TGTGCCAGCAGCGCCTGGACAGGGGCGTTTGAAGATACGCAGTATTTT; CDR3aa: CASSAWTGAFEDTQYF
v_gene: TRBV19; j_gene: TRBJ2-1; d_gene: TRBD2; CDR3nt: TGTGCCAGTAAGGCTAGCGGGGGCCCCTCCTACAATGAGCAGTTCTTC; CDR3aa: CASKASGGPSYNEQFF
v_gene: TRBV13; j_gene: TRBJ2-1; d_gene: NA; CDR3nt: TGTGCCAGCAGCCTAAGGACACGAAAAAATGAGCAGTTCTTC; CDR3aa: CASSLRTRKNEQFF
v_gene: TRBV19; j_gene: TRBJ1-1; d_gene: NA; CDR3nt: TGTGCCAGTAGTATGGCCGGGGCCCTGAACACTGAAGCTTTCTTT; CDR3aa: CASSMAGALNTEAFF
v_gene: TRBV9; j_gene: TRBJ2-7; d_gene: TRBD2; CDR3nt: TGTGCCAGCAGCCCTCTGGGACTAGTGACCTACGAGCAGTACTTC; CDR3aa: CASSPLGLVTYEQYF
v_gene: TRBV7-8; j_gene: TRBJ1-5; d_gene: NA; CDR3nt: TGTGCCAGCAGCTTAGGTTGGGGGGAGGACCAGCCCCAGCATTTT; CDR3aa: CASSLGWGEDQPQHF